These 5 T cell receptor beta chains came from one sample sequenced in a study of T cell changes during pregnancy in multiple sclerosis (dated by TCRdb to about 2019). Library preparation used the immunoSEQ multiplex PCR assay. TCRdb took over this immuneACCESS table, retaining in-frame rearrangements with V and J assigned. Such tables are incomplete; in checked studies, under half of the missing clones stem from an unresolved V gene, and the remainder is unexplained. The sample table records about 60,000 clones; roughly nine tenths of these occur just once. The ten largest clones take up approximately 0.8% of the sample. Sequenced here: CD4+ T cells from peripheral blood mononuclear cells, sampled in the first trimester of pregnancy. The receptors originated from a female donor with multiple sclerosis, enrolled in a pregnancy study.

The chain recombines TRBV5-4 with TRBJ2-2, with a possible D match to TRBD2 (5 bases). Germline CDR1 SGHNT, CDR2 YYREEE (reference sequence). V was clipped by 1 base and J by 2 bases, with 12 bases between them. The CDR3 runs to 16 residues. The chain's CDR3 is CASSLLRGSNTGELFF. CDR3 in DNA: TGTGCCAGCAGCTTGCTTCGGGGATCAAACACCGGGGAGCTGTTTTTT. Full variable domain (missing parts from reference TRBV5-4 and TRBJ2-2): ETGVTQSPTHLIKTRGQQVTLRCSSQSGHNTVSWYQQALGQGPQFIFQYYREEENGRGNFPPRFSGLQFPNYSSELNVNALELDDSALYLCASSLLRGSNTGELFFGEGSRLTVL.

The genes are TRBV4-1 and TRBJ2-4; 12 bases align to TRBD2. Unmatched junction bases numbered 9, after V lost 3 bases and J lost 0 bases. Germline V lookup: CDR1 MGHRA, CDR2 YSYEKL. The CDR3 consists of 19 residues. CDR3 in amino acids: CASSHSASGGVVAKNIQYF. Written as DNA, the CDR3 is TGCGCCAGCAGCCACTCGGCTAGCGGGGGGGTCGTAGCCAAAAACATTCAGTACTTC.

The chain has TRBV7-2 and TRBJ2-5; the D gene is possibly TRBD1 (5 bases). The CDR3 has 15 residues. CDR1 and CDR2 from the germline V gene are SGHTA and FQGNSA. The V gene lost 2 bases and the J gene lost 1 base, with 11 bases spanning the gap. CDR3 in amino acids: CASSLQGNFQETQYF. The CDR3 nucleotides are TGTGCCAGCAGCTTACAGGGAAATTTCCAAGAGACCCAGTACTTC.

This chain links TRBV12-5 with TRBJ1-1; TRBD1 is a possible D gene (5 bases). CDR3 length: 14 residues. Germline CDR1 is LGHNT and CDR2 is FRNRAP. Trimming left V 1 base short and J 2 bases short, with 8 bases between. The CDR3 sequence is CASGLGQSNTEAFF. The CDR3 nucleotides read TGTGCTAGTGGTTTGGGACAGTCCAACACTGAAGCTTTCTTT.

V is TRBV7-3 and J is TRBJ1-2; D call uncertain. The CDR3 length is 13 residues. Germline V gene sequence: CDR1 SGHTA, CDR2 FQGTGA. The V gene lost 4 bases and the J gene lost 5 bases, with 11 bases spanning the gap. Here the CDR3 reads CASSSSPGYGYTF. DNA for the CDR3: TGTGCCAGCAGCTCCTCCCCGGGGTATGGCTACACCTTC.